The present TCR beta chain was sequenced within a study of T cell repertoires and HLA-DP antigens (dated by TCRdb to 2016 to 2019). In terms of the full investigation: The study used an in vitro model of CD4+ T cell alloreactivity in which transduced HeLa cells presented allogeneic HLA-DP. One alloantigen differed from self by one peptide-binding groove amino acid, whereas the other differed by ten, modelling structurally similar versus dissimilar alloantigens. Of the three donors, two were male and one was female, with ages ranging from the 18-to-29 band to the 60-to-69 band. Average DNA input was roughly 220 ng for sorted CD137+CD4+ samples, compared with approximately 1,300 ng for pre-culture CD4+ samples. What the authors observed across the whole study: The study was limited by having only a few donors, by relying on a non-physiological HeLa antigen-presenting system, and by using total CD4+ responder cells. Naive and memory CD4+ repertoires were not analysed separately. Sorted CD137+ cells showed similar clonality against both alloantigens, at approximately 0.4, which was much higher than the 0.03 to 0.04 seen in pre-culture samples. Clones undetected before culture had an average cumulative frequency of about 36% against one allele and about 51% against the other.

Untouched CD4+ T cells were isolated from Ficoll-separated PBMC through negative selection with magnetic beads, and an average purity of around 98% was reached. Untouched CD4+ T cells were isolated from Ficoll-separated PBMC with magnetic beads, reaching approximately 98% purity with negligible CD8+ contamination. Peripheral blood mononuclear cells came from the buffy coats of three healthy blood donors, who served as the study's donors. All three donors were CMV seronegative. The DNeasy Blood & Tissue Kit was used for extraction of genomic DNA. Genomic DNA from sorted CD137+CD4+ cells and from pre-culture CD4+ baseline samples of each subject was subjected to TCRB sequencing. TCRB CDR3 regions were amplified with the immunoSEQ multiplex PCR using forward primers for 54 TRBV segments and reverse primers for 13 TRBJ segments. For pre-culture CD4+ samples, sequencing was done at deep resolution with a target of approximately 200,000 T cell genomes. Sequencing of the amplicons was done on an Illumina HiSeq System, giving 87 bp reads that spanned the CDR3. As for the original processing: Correction for PCR and sequencing errors was applied to reads, and CDR3 regions were defined through alignment to IMGT reference sequences. Template and unique rearrangement counts were estimated using synthetic template pools. Clonality was calculated as 1 minus Pielou's evenness. The Daley-Smith estimator was used to estimate richness. Morisita's index was used to measure repertoire overlap. Clones present in cultured samples but not detected in the pre-culture repertoire of the same donor were defined as low-abundance clones. As stored in TCRdb, this immuneACCESS dataset retains in-frame rearrangements with V and J assigned. A fraction of the clones does not appear; measured against another copy, unresolved V genes explain less than half of the discrepancy, and the remainder lacks a known reason. V, J and clone size are those of that table, while D and trimming were read from the DNA. The sample table lists roughly 110,000 clones, approximately 92% of them with a count of one. Together, the top ten hold 0.25% to 0.3% of the sample.

From the germline V gene, CDR1 is MDHEN and CDR2 is SYDVKM. The CDR3 measures 17 amino acids from cysteine to phenylalanine. Of the read, only the CDR3 DNA is kept; its 51 bases are in frame from base 1. Trimming removed 3 bases from V and 7 bases from J; the gene matches leave 15 bases unexplained. Note on this clone: The antigen this receptor binds is unknown. No base-level quality is on record; no much larger clone is a single base apart.

The sample consisted of CD4+ T cells from PBMCs. The chain employs TRBV28 and TRBJ2-3, with 8 bases aligning to TRBD2. The TCR comes from a woman aged 18-29 years in good health and CMV-seronegative. The DNA sequence is TGTGCCAGCAGTTTGGGGGGACTAGATTCGTTCAAGAATACGCAGTATTTT. Its translation is CASSLGGLDSFKNTQYF.